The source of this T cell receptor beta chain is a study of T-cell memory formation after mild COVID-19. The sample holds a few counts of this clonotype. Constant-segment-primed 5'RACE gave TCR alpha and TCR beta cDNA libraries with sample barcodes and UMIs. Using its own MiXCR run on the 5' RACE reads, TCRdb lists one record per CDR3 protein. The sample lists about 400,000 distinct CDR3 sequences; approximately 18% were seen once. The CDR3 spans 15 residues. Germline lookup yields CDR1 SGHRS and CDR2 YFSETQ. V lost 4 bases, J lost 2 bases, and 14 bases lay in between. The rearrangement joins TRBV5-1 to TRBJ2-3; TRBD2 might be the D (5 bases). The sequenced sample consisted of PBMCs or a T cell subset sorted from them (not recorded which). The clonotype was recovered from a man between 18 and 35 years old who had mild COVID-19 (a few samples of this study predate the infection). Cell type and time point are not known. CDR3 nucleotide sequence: TGCGCCAGCAGCCGGGGAGACTCATACACAGATACGCAGTATTTT. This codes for CASSRGDSYTDTQYF.